The next 23 T cell receptor beta chains were all read from a single sample in a study of blood T cell repertoires in COVID-19. The assay was immunoSEQ multiplex PCR, and TCRdb's table has in-frame clones only and misses some. Of under 450,000 clones listed, around 88% are singletons. Sequenced sample: peripheral blood. The source of these receptors is a woman aged 45 to 65 with COVID-19, enrolled during active disease.

This clone showed up just a few times. CDR3 protein: CASTSFEGVTF. As DNA, the CDR3 is TGCGCCAGCACCTCCTTTGAGGGCGTTACCTTC. This sequence joins TRBV5-1 and TRBJ1-2; no firm D call. With 6 bases removed from V and 14 bases from J, the gap between germline ends came to 17 bases. Germline assignment: CDR1 SGHRS and CDR2 YFSETQ. The CDR3 is 11 residues long.

The chain couples TRBV5-1 to TRBJ1-4; TRBD1 matches at 7 bases. Germline V lookup: CDR1 SGHRS, CDR2 YFSETQ. This CDR3 region has 16 residues. V lost 0 bases and J lost 2; bases outside the gene matches: 4. CDR3 bases: TGCGCCAGCAGCTTGGTTGCAGGGGGGACTAATGAAAAACTGTTTTTT. It is translated as CASSLVAGGTNEKLFF. The complete variable domain, with remaining parts taken from reference TRBV5-1 and TRBJ1-4, reads KAGVTQTPRYLIKTRGQQVTLSCSPISGHRSVSWYQQTPGQGLQFLFEYFSETQRNKGNFPGRFSGRQFSNSRSEMNVSTLELGDSALYLCASSLVAGGTNEKLFFGSGTQLSVL.

The chain has TRBV28 and TRBJ2-7; weak D call: TRBD2 (6 bases). The CDR3 runs to 15 residues. CDR1 MDHEN and CDR2 SYDVKM come from the germline V gene. The ends were cut back, 6 bases at V and 3 bases at J, with 18 bases in the middle. The CDR3 is CASSPAGFVSYEQYF. The DNA for the CDR3 is TGTGCCAGCAGCCCCGCGGGGTTTGTAAGCTACGAGCAGTACTTC.

This chain uses TRBV3-1 (or the pseudogene TRBV3-2) with TRBJ1-2, with 8 bases matching TRBD1. The length of the CDR3 is 13 residues. Germline CDR1 is LGHDT and CDR2 is YNNKEL (reference sequence). V was clipped by 8 bases and J by 3 bases; unmatched bases: 5. The CDR3, as DNA: TGTGCCAGCCGTGACAGGGGAGACTATGGCTACACCTTC. Protein sequence: CASRDRGDYGYTF.

CDR3 protein: CASRPSGQSYNEQFF. The CDR3 bases are TGTGCCAGCAGACCCTCGGGACAGTCCTACAATGAGCAGTTCTTC. The chain carries TRBV7-3 and TRBJ2-1, with 7 bases lining up with TRBD1. From germline, CDR1 is SGHTA and CDR2 FQGTGA. The V segment lost 6 bases and the J segment 1 base; nucleotides outside the gene matches: 6. This CDR3 contains 15 residues.

This clone was seen only a few times. This chain links TRBV7-3 with TRBJ2-2; 10 bases fit TRBD2. V was clipped by 4 bases and J by 6 bases; unmatched bases: 5. CDR1 and CDR2 from the germline V gene are SGHTA and FQGTGA. The CDR3 contains 15 residues. CDR3 loop: CASSSIGLAAGELFF. CDR3 coding DNA: TGTGCCAGCAGCTCGATTGGACTAGCGGCCGGGGAGCTGTTTTTT.

This clone was seen a handful of times. The DNA of the CDR3 is TGTGCCACCATGTCCCGCGGGAGGAACTACGAGCAGTACTTC. Its translation is CATMSRGRNYEQYF. The chain joins TRBV24-1 to TRBJ2-7; 8 nucleotides line up with TRBD2. The CDR3 is 14 amino acids. The junction had 8 bases not matched to a gene; V was cut back by 8 bases and J by 3 bases. Per germline, CDR1 KGHDR and CDR2 SFDVKD.

CDR3 residues: CASSTNRAVYGYTF. CDR3 bases: TGTGCCAGCAGTACCAACAGGGCTGTCTATGGCTACACCTTC. The rearrangement joins TRBV6-5 to TRBJ1-2; D is perhaps TRBD1 (6 bases). With 5 bases removed from V and 4 bases from J, the gap between germline ends came to 14 bases. CDR1 is MNHEY, CDR2 SVGAGI, per germline. The CDR3 runs to 14 residues.

The chain joins TRBV7-2 to TRBJ1-6, with D uncertain. The germline V gene has CDR1 SGHTA and CDR2 FQGNSA. There are 13 residues in the CDR3. V was pared by 2 bases and J by 8 bases, with 7 bases between. The CDR3 DNA is TGTGCCAGCAGCTTAATTGGAGATTCACCCCTCCACTTT. Translating it yields CASSLIGDSPLHF. Filled out from reference TRBV7-2 and TRBJ1-6, the complete variable domain reads GAGVSQSPSNKVTEKGKDVELRCDPISGHTALYWYRQSLGQGLEFLIYFQGNSAPDKSGLPSDRFSAERTGGSVSTLTIQRTQQEDSAVYLCASSLIGDSPLHFGNGTRLTVT.

This clone was observed once. Other DNA sequences in this sample translate to the same CDR3. The V and J genes are TRBV30 and TRBJ1-2; the D is unclear. The CDR3 spans 12 residues. V dropped 3 bases and J dropped 0 bases, with 5 bases sitting between them. Per germline, CDR1 GTSNPN and CDR2 SVGIG (reference sequence). CDR3 in amino acids: CAWSTANYGYTF. CDR3 DNA: TGTGCCTGGAGCACGGCTAACTATGGCTACACCTTC.

V usage is TRBV5-1 and J usage is TRBJ1-3; D is uncertain. The CDR3 sequence is 14 residues long. Germline loops: CDR1 SGHRS, CDR2 YFSETQ. V was shortened by 4 bases and J by 6 bases, with 14 bases between the two germline ends. CDR3 sequence: CASSLDPEENTIYF. CDR3 in DNA: TGCGCCAGCAGCCTAGACCCGGAGGAAAACACCATATATTTT.

The chain is built from TRBV6-5 and TRBJ1-2; no reliable D call. Trimming removed 6 bases at V and 8 bases at J, with 13 bases between. The V gene's germline CDR1 is MNHEY and CDR2 SVGAGI. The CDR3 has 12 residues. CDR3 nucleotide sequence: TGTGCCAGCAGAAGATCAGAGGTCGGCTACACCTTC. This sequence encodes CASRRSEVGYTF.

The chain uses TRBV13 and TRBJ2-5; TRBD2 aligns across 12 bases. V shed 5 bases, J shed 2 bases, and the junction held 3 bases outside the gene matches. The CDR3 contains 15 residues. CDR1 and CDR2 (germline): PRHDT, FYEKMQ (reference sequence). The CDR3 loop reads CASSPGTSGQETQYF. The CDR3 DNA sequence: TGTGCCAGCAGCCCCGGGACTAGCGGGCAAGAGACCCAGTACTTC. The whole variable domain, filled in from reference TRBV13 and TRBJ2-5, reads AAGVIQSPRHLIKEKRETATLKCYPIPRHDTVYWYQQGPGQDPQFLISFYEKMQSDKGSIPDRFSAQQFSDYHSELNMSSLELGDSALYFCASSPGTSGQETQYFGPGTRLLVL.

V is TRBV11-3 and J is TRBJ2-1; unclear D gene. The germline V gene encodes CDR1 SGHNT and CDR2 YENEEA. Trimming took 4 bases from V and 6 from J, leaving 10 bases between them. CDR3 length equals 13 residues. For the CDR3, the DNA is TGTGCCAGCAGCTCTCAGGCTTCCAATGAGCAGTTCTTC. Protein: CASSSQASNEQFF.

The chain is built from TRBV28 and TRBJ1-1; D unclear. Between the trimmed V and J ends, which lost 5 bases and 3 bases, there was a span of 25 bases. CDR1 and CDR2 (germline): MDHEN, SYDVKM. The CDR3 has 18 residues. The CDR3 DNA reads TGTGCCAGCAGTCACAGCCTCCCCTACAAAGTGGAGGACACTGAAGCTTTCTTT. This sequence encodes CASSHSLPYKVEDTEAFF.

The V call is TRBV6-5, the J call TRBJ2-5; D is uncertain. The germline V and J ends were trimmed by 8 bases and 5 bases, with 9 bases remaining between them. Germline assignment: CDR1 MNHEY and CDR2 SVGAGI. The CDR3 contains 11 residues. The CDR3 sequence is CASSRKETQYF. Here the CDR3 DNA reads TGTGCCAGCTCTAGAAAGGAGACCCAGTACTTC.

This clone was seen only once. The rearrangement links TRBV19 to TRBJ1-1, with D perhaps TRBD1 (5 bases). Trimming removed 2 bases from V and 1 base from J, with 8 bases in between. Germline values: CDR1 LNHDA, CDR2 SQIVND (reference sequence). This CDR3 has 14 amino acids. The chain's CDR3 is CASSIRQPNTEAFF. In nucleotides, the CDR3 is TGTGCCAGTAGTATAAGACAGCCGAACACTGAAGCTTTCTTT. Supplemented by reference TRBV19 and TRBJ1-1, the full variable domain reads DGGITQSPKYLFRKEGQNVTLSCEQNLNHDAMYWYRQDPGQGLRLIYYSQIVNDFQKGDIAEGYSVSREKKESFPLTVTSAQKNPTAFYLCASSIRQPNTEAFFGQGTRLTVV.

The V gene is TRBV10-2, the J gene TRBJ1-6; D gene unclear. V shed 0 bases and J shed 13 bases, with 7 bases lying between them. The CDR3 length is 12 residues. Germline V gene data show CDR1 as WSHSY and CDR2 as SAAADI. DNA for the CDR3: TGCGCCAGCAGTGAGTCCCTCTCCCCCCTCCACTTT. It codes for CASSESLSPLHF.

The rearrangement joins TRBV5-1 to TRBJ2-5, with D maybe TRBD1 (6 bases). The germline CDR1 and CDR2 sequences are SGHRS and YFSETQ. V shed 3 bases and J shed 4 bases, with 16 bases lying between them. The CDR3 runs to 15 residues. The CDR3 loop is CASSWSGTGRETQYF. The DNA of the CDR3 is TGCGCCAGCAGCTGGAGTGGTACAGGGCGAGAGACCCAGTACTTC.

The chain has TRBV5-1 and TRBJ2-2; D is perhaps TRBD1 (5 bases). The length of the CDR3 is 15 residues. Germline CDR1 is SGHRS and CDR2 is YFSETQ. V lost 0 bases, J lost 6 bases, and 12 bases lay in between. The CDR3 region has the DNA TGCGCCAGCAGCTTGGGAGATGGGGCGCCCGGGGAGCTGTTTTTT. It specifies CASSLGDGAPGELFF.

This clone is a singleton in its sample. The chain recombines TRBV29-1 with TRBJ1-1; 7 bases fit TRBD1. This CDR3 has 17 amino acids. The V and J ends lost 4 bases and 0 bases, in that order; junction bases with no gene match: 14. Per the germline V gene, CDR1 is SQVTM and CDR2 is ANQGSEA. CDR3 DNA: TGCAGCGTTGGCTTGGGACAGCGAGTACAAATGAACACTGAAGCTTTCTTT. Residues: CSVGLGQRVQMNTEAFF.

The sample holds one count of this clone. The chain has TRBV15 and TRBJ1-5; a possible D gene is TRBD1 (6 bases). The length of the CDR3 is 14 residues. The germline V and J ends were trimmed by 5 bases and 5 bases, with 13 bases remaining between them. Germline V gene lookup returns CDR1 LNHNV and CDR2 YYDKDF (reference sequence). Here the CDR3 DNA reads TGTGCCACCAGCCAGAGGACAGATTATCAGCCCCAGCATTTT. Its translation: CATSQRTDYQPQHF.

On this clone itself: The sample contains more than one DNA sequence encoding this CDR3. The chain combines TRBV9 with TRBJ2-1; TRBD2 agrees at 12 bases. This CDR3 has 15 amino acids. The V gene end was trimmed by 2 bases and the J gene end by 7 bases; junction bases not matched to a gene: 4. Looked up from germline, CDR1 is SGDLS and CDR2 is YYNGEE. The CDR3 nucleotides are TGTGCCAGCAGCGTTGGAACTAGCGGGGGGAATGAGCAGTTCTTC. This translates into CASSVGTSGGNEQFF.